This T cell receptor beta chain originates from a study of regulatory T cells in long-lasting Graves disease. Study-wide results and limits: Clonotypes that were public and shared totalled roughly 3,000 in persistent patients versus about 1,000 in new patients. Compared with new cases, persistent Graves' patients showed reduced TCR diversity. Accuracy may have been reduced by the small sample size.

Sequencing libraries for TCR beta were prepared with iRepertoire HTBI primers and Arm-PCR of CDR3 regions. Authors' processing steps: Samples jointly harbored about 62 TRBV and over 13 TRBJ segments. From the multiplex PCR reads, TCRdb called clonotypes with MiXCR, one entry per CDR3 protein. TCRdb, not the original authors, processed these V and J calls. The table shows some 450,000 distinct CDR3 sequences, with 23% occurring only once. In regard to this clonotype: The antigen is unknown.

The CDR3 sequence is 18 residues long. Germline V gene lookup returns CDR1 MGHRA and CDR2 YSYEKL. The ends lost 2 bases at V and 0 bases at J; junction bases unmatched: 10. Time point denoted: persistent/refractory GD, antithyroid drugs over 5 years with positive TRAb. From RNA extracted from PBMCs, the TCR library was made. Sequences were derived from peripheral blood mononuclear cells (PBMCs), sampled when the disease was refractory, from a patient treated with antithyroid drugs. V usage is TRBV4-1 and J usage is TRBJ1-3; the match to TRBD1 covers 7 bases. The TCR originated in a female donor with Graves disease. The chain's CDR3 is CASSQLPRTGTSGNTIYF. CDR3 in DNA: TGCGCCAGCAGCCAACTTCCCAGGACAGGAACCTCTGGAAACACCATATATTTT.